This TCR beta chain was sequenced in a study of cytotoxic CD8 clonotypes in ibrutinib-treated CLL (dated by TCRdb to about 2021). At the level of the whole study: The cohort was composed of more than ten relapsed/refractory and around 15 treatment-naive patients; IGHV unmutated status was identified in approximately 18 patients. Responses were partial in 24 patients and complete in 2; after median approximately 69 months follow-up, about 14 stayed in remission and 12 progressed. The response samples were drawn at a median of approximately 12 months into treatment, with a range of about 6 to 36 months. On average, each sample had about 250,000 productive templates and more than 75,000 productive rearrangements. Longitudinal samples were obtainable from about 30% of the 86 participants in the trial. Cryopreserved peripheral blood mononuclear cells were collected before treatment, at response, and at either disease progression or sustained remission. Every remission and progressive disease sample was obtained while ibrutinib was still being received by the patients. General study outcomes and caveats: Public clonotypes were rare and either shrank or stayed stable during treatment, and the rise in clonality at ibrutinib response reflected expansion of private clonotypes. At ibrutinib response clonality went up, during sustained remission it held steady, and at progression it dropped back toward baseline. Sampling times were not matched between patients in sustained remission and patients whose disease was progressing, and lymph node repertoires were not examined. Baseline clonality was found to be higher than that of age-matched healthy donors and was strongly correlated with circulating CD8+ T-cell counts.

Each clonotype received, on average, 10x coverage in deep resolution sequencing performed on a MiSeq, where the target depth lay between 1 in 1 million and 1 in 200,000 T cells. The immunoSEQ hsTCRB Kit was used to generate the TCR beta libraries. The source study handled its data this way. Data were analyzed with ImmunoSEQ Data Assistant and ImmunoSEQ Analyzer, with V, D and J genes assigned per IMGT definitions. Clonality, which ranges from 0 to 1, was calculated as one minus the normalized Shannon entropy of productive rearrangement frequencies. Public clonotype analysis was restricted to overrepresented clonotypes comprising at least 0.05% of each patient's repertoire. Approximately 14 age-matched healthy donor repertoires from immuneACCESS served as clonality controls. Imported from immuneACCESS, the table was reduced by TCRdb to in-frame sequences with V and J called. These copies leave out some clones; in studies compared against another copy, an unresolved V gene accounts for under half, and the cause of the remainder is not known. The V and J calls and clone size were taken over from that table, and D and trimming were inferred from the DNA. This sample comprises some 93,000 clones, 70% to 85% of them detected only once. The leading ten clones occupy about 30% of the sample.

As for this clone: Its antigen has not been determined. Qualities for individual bases were not recorded, and no much larger clone is one base off.

Taken from cysteine to phenylalanine, the CDR3 has 14 residues. Only CDR3 DNA remains: 42 bases, in frame from the first base. The germline V gene specifies LGHNA as CDR1 and YSLEER as CDR2. Trimming removed 4 bases from V and 3 bases from J; the gene matches leave 3 bases unexplained. According to the study, the label for this sample's time point signals: roughly 12 months on ibrutinib. For TCR beta library preparation, about 2 micrograms of genomic DNA were isolated from cryopreserved PBMCs. Longitudinal blood samples from CLL patients receiving ibrutinib monotherapy were subjected to high-throughput TCR beta sequencing. The patients took part in an open-label, single-center phase 2 trial of ibrutinib monotherapy.

The receptor chain draws on TRBV4-3 and TRBJ2-5; TRBD2 lines up with 9 middle nucleotides. The starting material was PBMCs, obtained after 12 months of ibrutinib treatment. The sequence was obtained from a human donor with chronic lymphocytic leukemia. This receptor has the CDR3 CASSPGLAKETQYF. The sequenced DNA is TGCGCCAGCAGCCCCGGACTAGCGAAAGAGACCCAGTACTTC.